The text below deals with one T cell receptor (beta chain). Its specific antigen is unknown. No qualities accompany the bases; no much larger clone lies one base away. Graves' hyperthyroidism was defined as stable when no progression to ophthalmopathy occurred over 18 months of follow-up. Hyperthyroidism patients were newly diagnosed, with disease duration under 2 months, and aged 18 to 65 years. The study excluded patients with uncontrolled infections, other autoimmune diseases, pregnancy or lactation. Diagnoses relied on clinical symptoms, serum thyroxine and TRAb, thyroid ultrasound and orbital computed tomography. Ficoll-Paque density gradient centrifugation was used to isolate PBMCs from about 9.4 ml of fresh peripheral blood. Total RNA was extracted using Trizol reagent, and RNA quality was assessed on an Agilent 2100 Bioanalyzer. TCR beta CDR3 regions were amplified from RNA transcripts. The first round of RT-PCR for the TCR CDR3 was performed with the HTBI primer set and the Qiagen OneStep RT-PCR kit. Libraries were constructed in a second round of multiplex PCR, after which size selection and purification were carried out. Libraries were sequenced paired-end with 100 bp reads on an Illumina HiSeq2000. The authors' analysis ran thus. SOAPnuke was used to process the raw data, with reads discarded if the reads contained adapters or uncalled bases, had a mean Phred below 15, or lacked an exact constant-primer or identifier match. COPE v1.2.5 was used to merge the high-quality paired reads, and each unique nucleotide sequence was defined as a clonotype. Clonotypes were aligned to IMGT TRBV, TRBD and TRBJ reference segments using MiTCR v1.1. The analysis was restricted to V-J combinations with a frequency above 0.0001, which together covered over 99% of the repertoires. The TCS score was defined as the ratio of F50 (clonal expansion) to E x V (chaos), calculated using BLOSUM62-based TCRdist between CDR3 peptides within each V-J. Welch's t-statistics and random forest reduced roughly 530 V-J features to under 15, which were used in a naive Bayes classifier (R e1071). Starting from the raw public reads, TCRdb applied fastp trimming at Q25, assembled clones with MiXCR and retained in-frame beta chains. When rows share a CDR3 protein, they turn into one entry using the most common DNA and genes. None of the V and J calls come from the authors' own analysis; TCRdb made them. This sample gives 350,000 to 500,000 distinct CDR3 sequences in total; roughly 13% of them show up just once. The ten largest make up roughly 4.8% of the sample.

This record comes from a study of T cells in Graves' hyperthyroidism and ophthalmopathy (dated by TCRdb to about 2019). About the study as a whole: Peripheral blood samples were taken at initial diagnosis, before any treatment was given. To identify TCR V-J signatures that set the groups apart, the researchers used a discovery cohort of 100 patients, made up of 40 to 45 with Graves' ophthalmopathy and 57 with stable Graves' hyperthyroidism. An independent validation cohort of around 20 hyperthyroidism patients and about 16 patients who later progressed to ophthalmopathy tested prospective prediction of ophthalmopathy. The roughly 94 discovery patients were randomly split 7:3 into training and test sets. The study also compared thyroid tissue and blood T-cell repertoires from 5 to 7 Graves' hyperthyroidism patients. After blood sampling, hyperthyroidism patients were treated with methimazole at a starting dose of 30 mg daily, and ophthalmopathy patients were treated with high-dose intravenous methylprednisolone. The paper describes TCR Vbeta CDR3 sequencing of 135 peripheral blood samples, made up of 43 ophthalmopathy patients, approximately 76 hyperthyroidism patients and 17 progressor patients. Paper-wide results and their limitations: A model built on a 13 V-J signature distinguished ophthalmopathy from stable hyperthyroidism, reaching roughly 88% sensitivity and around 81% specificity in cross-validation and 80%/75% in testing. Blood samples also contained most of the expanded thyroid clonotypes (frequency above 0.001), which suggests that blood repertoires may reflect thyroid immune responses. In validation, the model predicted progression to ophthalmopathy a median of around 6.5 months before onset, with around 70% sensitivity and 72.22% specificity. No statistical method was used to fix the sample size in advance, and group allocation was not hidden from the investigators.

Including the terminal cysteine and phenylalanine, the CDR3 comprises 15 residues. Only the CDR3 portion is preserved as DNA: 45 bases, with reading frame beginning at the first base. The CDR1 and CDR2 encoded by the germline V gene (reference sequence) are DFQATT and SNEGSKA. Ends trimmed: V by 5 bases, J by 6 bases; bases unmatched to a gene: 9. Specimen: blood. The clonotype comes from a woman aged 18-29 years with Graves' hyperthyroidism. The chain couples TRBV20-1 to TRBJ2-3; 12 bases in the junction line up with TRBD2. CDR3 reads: CSAERLAGVEDTQYF. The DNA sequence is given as TGCAGTGCTGAACGACTAGCGGGAGTGGAGGATACGCAGTATTTT.